A single sample is the source of the 9 T cell receptor beta chains below, sequenced in a study of spatial heterogeneity in lung cancer. TCRdb reprocessed the 5' RACE reads via MiXCR and lists one record per CDR3 protein. Of fewer than 45,000 distinct CDR3 sequences in the sample, 7% to 7.5% were seen once. Specified time point: sample taken at primary tumor resection. Sequencing used PBMCs, obtained at surgery. Receptor source: a female donor with early-stage non-small cell lung cancer.

The J gene is TRBJ2-5, the V gene TRBV2; 7 nucleotides agree with TRBD2. V dropped 8 bases and J dropped 4; count of bases not matched to a gene: 7. The CDR3 consists of 13 residues. Germline V gene lookup returns CDR1 SNHLY and CDR2 FYNNEI. The CDR3 region has the DNA TGTGCCAGCCACTGGCGGGGGAGAGAGACCCAGTACTTC. Amino acid sequence: CASHWRGRETQYF. The full variable domain, rest sourced from reference TRBV2 and TRBJ2-5, is EPEVTQTPSHQVTQMGQEVILRCVPISNHLYFYWYRQILGQKVEFLVSFYNNEISEKSEIFDDQFSVERPDGSNFTLKIRSTKLEDSAMYFCASHWRGRETQYFGPGTRLLVL.

The chain uses TRBV12-3 or TRBV12-4 and TRBJ2-5; D remains unclear. Trimming removed 6 bases at V and 5 bases at J, with 10 bases between. This CDR3 spans 12 amino acids. CDR3 DNA sequence: TGTGCCAGCAGCCAGTTAAGGGAGACCCAGTACTTC. Protein sequence: CASSQLRETQYF.

This clonotype was recorded many times. The J gene is TRBJ1-1, the V gene TRBV6-5, with no clear D. The germline V gene encodes CDR1 MNHEY and CDR2 SVGAGI. The CDR3 runs to 13 residues. Trimming left V 4 bases short and J 7 bases short, with 13 bases between. The CDR3: CASSSLGHLEAFF. DNA for the CDR3: TGTGCCAGCAGTTCGCTCGGGCATCTTGAAGCTTTCTTT.

This clonotype was counted many times. The genes are TRBV6-5 and TRBJ2-1; 10 bases align to TRBD2. The CDR3 consists of 15 residues. After removal of 5 bases from V and 6 bases from J, the junction contained 7 bases not matched to a gene. Per germline, CDR1 MNHEY and CDR2 SVGAGI. CDR3 sequence: CASSKELAGANEQFF. In DNA form, the CDR3 reads TGTGCCAGCAGTAAAGAGCTAGCGGGAGCCAATGAGCAGTTCTTC.

This clonotype was observed at least ten times. V usage is TRBV7-9 and J usage is TRBJ1-2; maybe TRBD1 (5 bases). The CDR3 is 16 residues long. Germline loops: CDR1 SEHNR, CDR2 FQNEAQ (reference sequence). V was cut by 5 bases and J by 0 bases, with 16 bases left in between. In DNA form, the CDR3 reads TGTGCCAGCAGCCGTGGCCCGGCGGGGCCTAACTATGGCTACACCTTC. This translates into CASSRGPAGPNYGYTF.

This clonotype came up a few times. The J gene is TRBJ1-6, the V gene TRBV18; 9 bases match TRBD1. V lost 0 bases to trimming and J lost 8 bases; unmatched junction nucleotides: 2. Germline V lookup: CDR1 KGHSH, CDR2 LQKENI. The CDR3 has 15 amino acids. CDR3 sequence: CASSPPDRGDSPLHF. CDR3 nucleotide sequence: TGTGCCAGCTCACCACCGGACAGGGGAGATTCACCCCTCCACTTT.

This clonotype was seen a handful of times. The CDR3 spells CASSFSGTKETQYF. In DNA, the CDR3 is TGCGCCAGCAGCTTCAGCGGGACGAAAGAGACCCAGTACTTC. V is TRBV5-1 and J is TRBJ2-5; 7 nucleotides agree with TRBD2. V shed 2 bases and J 3 bases; nucleotides not matched to a gene: 4. CDR3 length equals 14 residues. Germline V lookup: CDR1 SGHRS, CDR2 YFSETQ.

The chain carries TRBV15 and TRBJ2-7, with 8 bases matching TRBD1. Germline loops: CDR1 LNHNV, CDR2 YYDKDF (reference sequence). The V segment lost 1 base and the J segment 3 bases; nucleotides outside the gene matches: 5. CDR3 size: 15 residues. The CDR3 nucleotides read TGTGCCACCAGCAGAGCGCGACAGGGGTTCTACGAGCAGTACTTC. This sequence encodes CATSRARQGFYEQYF.

This clonotype was found a few times. The V gene is TRBV28, the J gene TRBJ1-3; D is unclear. The germline CDR1 and CDR2 sequences are MDHEN and SYDVKM. The CDR3 is 14 residues long. V was pared by 8 bases and J by 8 bases, with 19 bases between. The CDR3 here is CASRASDRPYTIYF. The CDR3 coding sequence is TGTGCCAGCCGAGCCTCGGACCGGCCGTACACCATATATTTT. Complete variable domain (other parts from reference TRBV28 and TRBJ1-3): DVKVTQSSRYLVKRTGEKVFLECVQDMDHENMFWYRQDPGLGLRLIYFSYDVKMKEKGDIPEGYSVSREKKERFSLILESASTNQTSMYLCASRASDRPYTIYFGEGSWLTVV.